This TCR beta chain was captured in a study of T cell responses to AZD1222 COVID-19 vaccine. The germline CDR1 and CDR2 sequences are MDHEN and SYDVKM. V shed 2 bases and J shed 4 bases, with 8 bases lying between them. The CDR3 contains 13 residues. Produced via immunoSEQ multiplex PCR; TCRdb's table is partial and in-frame only. Among hundreds of thousands of clones listed, roughly 93% were seen once. The source is an adult who received the AZD1222 COVID-19 vaccine. This chain uses TRBV28 with TRBJ2-5; maybe TRBD1 (5 bases). The specimen comprised peripheral blood, sampled 28 days after the second AZD1222 dose. The chain's CDR3 is CASSLQGRETQYF. The CDR3, as DNA: TGTGCCAGCAGTTTACAGGGAAGAGAGACCCAGTACTTC.